These 22 T cell receptor beta chains were all obtained from the same sample, sequenced in a study of blood T cell repertoires in COVID-19. The table came from immunoSEQ multiplex PCR; TCRdb's copy has only in-frame clones and leaves some out. This table has under 250,000 clones, 70% to 80% appearing once. Sequenced sample: peripheral blood. These receptors were collected from a woman between 40 and 55 years old with COVID-19, enrolled during active disease.

The rearrangement joins TRBV4-3 to TRBJ1-5, with a possible D match to TRBD1 (5 bases). The ends were cut back, 0 bases at V and 7 bases at J, with 13 bases in the middle. This CDR3 is built from 15 residues. Germline lookup yields CDR1 LGHNA and CDR2 YSLEER. The CDR3 here is CASSQDGSGMQPQHF. The CDR3 coding sequence is TGCGCCAGCAGCCAAGATGGGTCAGGGATGCAGCCCCAGCATTTT.

The chain carries TRBV5-1 and TRBJ2-5; TRBD2 agrees at 8 bases. Per the germline V gene, CDR1 is SGHRS and CDR2 is YFSETQ. After removal of 1 base from V and 4 bases from J, the junction contained 3 bases not matched to a gene. The CDR3 loop spans 14 amino acids. The CDR3 region is CASSLSLAGETQYF. CDR3 coding DNA: TGCGCCAGCAGCTTGAGCCTAGCGGGAGAGACCCAGTACTTC.

V gene TRBV4-2 combines with J gene TRBJ2-7, with 9 positions matching TRBD2. Germline V gene lookup returns CDR1 LGHNA and CDR2 YNFKEQ. Unmatched junction bases numbered 7, after V lost 0 bases and J lost 7 bases. This CDR3 is built from 15 residues. In DNA form, the CDR3 reads TGTGCCAGCAGCCAAGATCCGGGACTAGCTTTTGAGCAGTACTTC. It yields the protein CASSQDPGLAFEQYF.

The rearrangement joins TRBV5-1 to TRBJ1-2; TRBD1 agrees at 10 bases. Germline V gene lookup returns CDR1 SGHRS and CDR2 YFSETQ. V dropped 4 bases and J dropped 7; count of bases not matched to a gene: 10. The CDR3 runs to 15 residues. The CDR3 sequence is CASSDRQGAGTGYTF. CDR3 nucleotides: TGCGCCAGCAGCGATCGACAGGGGGCGGGTACTGGCTACACCTTC.

The rearrangement links TRBV4-2 to TRBJ2-3; weak D call: TRBD2 (7 bases). The length of the CDR3 is 17 residues. The germline V and J ends were trimmed by 0 bases and 3 bases, with 16 bases remaining between them. Per the germline V gene, CDR1 is LGHNA and CDR2 is YNFKEQ. CDR3 nucleotides: TGTGCCAGCAGCCAAGATAAGTGGGGGGGCTCGACAGATACGCAGTATTTT. Translation gives CASSQDKWGGSTDTQYF.

The chain recombines TRBV4-1 with TRBJ2-5; 9 nucleotides align to TRBD2. Germline values: CDR1 MGHRA, CDR2 YSYEKL. There are 15 residues in the CDR3. Trimming at V came to 4 bases and at J to 5 bases, leaving 8 bases not matched to a gene. CDR3 nucleotides: TGCGCCAGCAGCCCGTTAGCGGGGGTCGGGGAGACCCAGTACTTC. It encodes CASSPLAGVGETQYF.

As concerns this clone: This sequence may be a read error, since a much larger clone differs from it by one base. The chain employs TRBV7-3 and TRBJ2-7, with TRBD1 matching over 9 bases. This CDR3 has 14 amino acids. CDR1 and CDR2 from the germline V gene are SGHTA and FQGTGA. The CDR3 spells CTSSPGTGSLEQYF. The DNA for the CDR3 is TGTACCAGCAGCCCCGGGACAGGGTCCCTCGAGCAGTACTTC.

The CDR3 DNA reads TGTGCCACCAGTACACCCGCCTACAATGAGCAGTTCTTC. This codes for CATSTPAYNEQFF. V gene TRBV24-1 combines with J gene TRBJ2-1; unclear D gene. Trimming shortened V by 6 bases and J by 2 bases, and 7 bases separated the two germline ends. From germline, CDR1 is KGHDR and CDR2 SFDVKD. The CDR3 length is 13 residues.

V gene TRBV10-3 combines with J gene TRBJ1-4; the D gene is possibly TRBD1 (6 bases). CDR3 length: 15 residues. Per the germline V gene, CDR1 is ENHRY and CDR2 is SYGVKD. V gave up 10 bases and J gave up 7 bases, with 22 bases separating them. The CDR3 nucleotides are TGTGCCACCTCAGGCAAGGGGGTGTCTGGTGAAAAACTGTTTTTT. It specifies CATSGKGVSGEKLFF.

The rearrangement joins TRBV29-1 to TRBJ2-1, with 9 positions matching TRBD2. With V trimmed by 4 bases and J by 4 bases, 8 bases remained unmatched. The CDR3 is made up of 15 amino acids. The germline CDR1 and CDR2 sequences are SQVTM and ANQGSEA. The CDR3 region has the DNA TGCAGCGTTGTCTATAGCGGGAGAAGGTACAATGAGCAGTTCTTC. Its protein is CSVVYSGRRYNEQFF.

In this sample, this clone turned up many times. The rearrangement links TRBV11-2 to TRBJ1-2, with unresolved D. The ends were cut back, 5 bases at V and 7 bases at J, with 29 bases in the middle. This CDR3 spans 18 amino acids. Germline V gene lookup returns CDR1 SGHAT and CDR2 FQNNGV. The CDR3 nucleotides read TGTGCCAGCAGCGATCCGGGAGCCACTTATACTATCCTGGCTGGCTACACCTTC. Protein: CASSDPGATYTILAGYTF.

The CDR3 loop reads CASSDRRENTEAFF. The CDR3 nucleotides read TGTGCCAGCAGTGATCGGAGGGAGAACACTGAAGCTTTCTTT. This chain connects TRBV2 to TRBJ1-1; unclear D gene. CDR1 and CDR2 from the germline V gene are SNHLY and FYNNEI. CDR3 size: 14 residues. V dropped 3 bases and J dropped 1 base, with 9 bases sitting between them. Variable domain in full (rest from reference TRBV2 and TRBJ1-1): EPEVTQTPSHQVTQMGQEVILRCVPISNHLYFYWYRQILGQKVEFLVSFYNNEISEKSEIFDDQFSVERPDGSNFTLKIRSTKLEDSAMYFCASSDRRENTEAFFGQGTRLTVV.

The chain is built from TRBV30 and TRBJ2-1, with 7 bases fitting TRBD2. The J segment lost 8 bases and the V segment lost 0 bases, leaving 7 bases of the junction unmatched. Germline CDR1 reads GTSNPN; CDR2 reads SVGIG (reference sequence). The CDR3 spans 14 residues. The CDR3 protein is CAWSVGGSKHEQFF. In nucleotides, the CDR3 is TGTGCCTGGAGTGTTGGCGGGAGTAAACATGAGCAGTTCTTC.

The genes are TRBV2 and TRBJ1-3; the D is unclear. Trimming pared 7 bases from V and 1 base from J, leaving 14 bases between. Germline CDR1 SNHLY, CDR2 FYNNEI. The length of the CDR3 is 15 residues. This CDR3 reads CASTLGGVSGNTIYF. DNA for the CDR3: TGTGCCAGCACCCTAGGAGGTGTTTCTGGAAACACCATATATTTT.

Concerning this clone itself: Mismatch with germline at one junction end may stem from a read error. The chain has TRBV18 and TRBJ1-6; weak D call: TRBD1 (5 bases). Germline CDR1 is KGHSH and CDR2 is LQKENI. CDR3 length: 15 amino acids. This CDR3 reads CASSPGRGYTSPLHF. The CDR3 coding sequence is TGTGCCAGCTCACCGGGCCGGGGGTATACTTCACCCCTCCACTTT.

V usage is TRBV7-3 and J usage is TRBJ2-2; 8 bases fit TRBD2. The CDR3 extends over 18 amino acids. V shed 5 bases, J shed 1 base, and the junction held 12 bases outside the gene matches. Germline V lookup: CDR1 SGHTA, CDR2 FQGTGA. The CDR3 spells CASSPKNKAGVNTGELFF. The CDR3 region has the DNA TGTGCCAGCAGCCCAAAGAACAAAGCGGGGGTGAACACCGGGGAGCTGTTTTTT.

The V gene is TRBV10-1, the J gene TRBJ2-2, with TRBD2 matching over 7 bases. CDR1 is WNHNN, CDR2 SYGVQD, per germline (reference sequence). The CDR3 runs to 16 residues. The ends lost 6 bases at V and 0 bases at J; junction bases unmatched: 7. The CDR3 loop is CASSLLAEANTGELFF. CDR3 nucleotides: TGCGCCAGCAGCCTCCTAGCGGAAGCGAACACCGGGGAGCTGTTTTTT.

This clone was detected only once. The chain is built from TRBV5-1 and TRBJ1-2; no clear D. Germline CDR1 SGHRS, CDR2 YFSETQ. The CDR3 totals 17 residues. Trimming shortened V by 3 bases and J by 8 bases, and 26 bases separated the two germline ends. CDR3 DNA sequence: TGCGCCAGCAGCTCGGGCAGCAACATTCAAACCCCGGGAGGCTACACCTTC. The encoded protein is CASSSGSNIQTPGGYTF.

The chain combines TRBV9 with TRBJ1-5, with 10 bases identical to TRBD1. V lost 4 bases, J lost 7 bases, and 11 bases stayed unmatched. The CDR3 runs to 16 residues. Germline V gives CDR1 SGDLS, CDR2 YYNGEE. CDR3 loop: CASSPTSGTGDQPQHF. As DNA, the CDR3 is TGTGCCAGCAGCCCGACTTCCGGGACAGGGGACCAGCCCCAGCATTTT.

This clone has just one count. This chain links TRBV9 with TRBJ1-2, with D perhaps TRBD1 (6 bases). Per the germline V gene, CDR1 is SGDLS and CDR2 is YYNGEE. The CDR3 loop spans 11 amino acids. With 4 bases removed from V and 8 bases from J, the gap between germline ends came to 9 bases. The CDR3 sequence: CASSPGDGYTF. DNA of the CDR3: TGTGCCAGCAGCCCAGGGGACGGCTACACCTTC.

The chain recombines TRBV4-2 with TRBJ2-3; D not certain. CDR3 size: 14 residues. Trimming left V 0 bases short and J 8 bases short, with 12 bases between. Germline CDR1 and CDR2: LGHNA and YNFKEQ. The CDR3 DNA sequence: TGTGCCAGCAGCCAAGATTTAATTTCGGGTACGCAGTATTTT. It translates to CASSQDLISGTQYF.

This clone was observed at least ten times. The chain combines TRBV7-8 with TRBJ1-6; D call uncertain. CDR1 SGHVS and CDR2 FQNEAQ come from the germline V gene. V gave up 2 bases and J gave up 5 bases, with 10 bases separating them. The CDR3 spans 15 residues. The CDR3 sequence: CASSLILSDNSPLHF. The CDR3 coding sequence is TGTGCCAGCAGCTTAATTCTGTCTGATAATTCACCCCTCCACTTT.